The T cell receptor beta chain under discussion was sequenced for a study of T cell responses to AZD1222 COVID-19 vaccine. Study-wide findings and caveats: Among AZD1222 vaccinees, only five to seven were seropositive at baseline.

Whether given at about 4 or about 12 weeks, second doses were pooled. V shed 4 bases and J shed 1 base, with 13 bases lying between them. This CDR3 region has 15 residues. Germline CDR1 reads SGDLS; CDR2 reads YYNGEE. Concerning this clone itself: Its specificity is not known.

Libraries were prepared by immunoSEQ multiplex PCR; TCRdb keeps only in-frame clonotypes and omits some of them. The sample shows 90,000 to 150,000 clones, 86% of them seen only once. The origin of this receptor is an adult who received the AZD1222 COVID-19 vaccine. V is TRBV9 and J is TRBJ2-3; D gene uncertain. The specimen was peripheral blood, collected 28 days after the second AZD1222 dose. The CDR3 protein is CASSSRPGGTDTQYF. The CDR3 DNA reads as TGTGCCAGCAGCTCCCGTCCCGGTGGCACAGATACGCAGTATTTT.